Sequencing of this TCR beta chain was carried out in a study of CD8 T cells in Susac syndrome. Regarding the study as a whole: As the study acknowledged, the number of individuals who were part of its TCR sequencing and HLA analysis was relatively small.

The CDR3 consists of 16 residues. The V end was cut by 2 bases, the J end by 1 base, with 9 bases between. Germline V gene lookup returns CDR1 KGHSH and CDR2 LQKENI. RNA was extracted with the RNeasy kit, and a quantity of about 0.5 to 1 ug was reverse transcribed using random hexamers. An immunoSEQ multiplex PCR generated amplified TCR beta CDR3 products spanning 54 Vbeta and 13 Jbeta. TCRdb called the immunoSEQ multiplex PCR reads again in MiXCR, with one record for every CDR3 protein. The table lists around 120,000 distinct CDR3 sequences, roughly 94% of them singletons. The CD8+ and CD4+ T cells were isolated magnetically using a negative isolation approach, whereas the TEMRA cells were enriched by FACS. Points on this clonotype: What it binds is not known.

The TCR was taken from a human donor with multiple sclerosis. Sequences were obtained from CD4+ T cells from PBMCs. This chain links TRBV18 with TRBJ2-6; D possibly matches TRBD1 or TRBD2 (5 bases each). CDR3 sequence (DNA): TGTGCCAGCTCACCAAGATGGGGGTCTGGGGCCAACGTCCTGACTTTC. This translates into CASSPRWGSGANVLTF.